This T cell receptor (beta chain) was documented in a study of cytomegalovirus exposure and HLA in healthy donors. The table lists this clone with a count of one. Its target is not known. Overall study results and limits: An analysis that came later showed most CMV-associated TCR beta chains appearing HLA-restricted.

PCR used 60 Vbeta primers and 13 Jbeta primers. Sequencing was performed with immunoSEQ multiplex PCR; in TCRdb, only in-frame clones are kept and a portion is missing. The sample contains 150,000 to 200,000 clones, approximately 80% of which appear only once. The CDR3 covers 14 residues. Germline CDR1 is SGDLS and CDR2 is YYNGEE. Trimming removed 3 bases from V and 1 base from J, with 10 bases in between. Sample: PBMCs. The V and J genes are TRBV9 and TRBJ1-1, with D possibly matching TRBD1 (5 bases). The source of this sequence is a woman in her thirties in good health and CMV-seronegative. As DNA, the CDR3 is TGTGCCAGCAGCGCCTACGACAGGAACACTGAAGCTTTCTTT. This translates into CASSAYDRNTEAFF. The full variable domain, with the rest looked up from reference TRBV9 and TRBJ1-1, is DSGVTQTPKHLITATGQRVTLRCSPRSGDLSVYWYQQSLDQGLQFLIQYYNGEERAKGNILERFSAQQFPDLHSELNLSSLELGDSALYFCASSAYDRNTEAFFGQGTRLTVV.